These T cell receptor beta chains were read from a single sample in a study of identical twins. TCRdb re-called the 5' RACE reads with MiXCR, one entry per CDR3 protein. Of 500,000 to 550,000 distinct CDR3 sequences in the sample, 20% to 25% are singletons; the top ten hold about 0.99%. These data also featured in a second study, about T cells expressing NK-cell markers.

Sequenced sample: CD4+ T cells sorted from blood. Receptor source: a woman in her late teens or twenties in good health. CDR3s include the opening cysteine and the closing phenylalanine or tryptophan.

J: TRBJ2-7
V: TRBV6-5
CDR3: CASSSAGTGGFVQYF

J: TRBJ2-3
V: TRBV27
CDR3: CASSLSQADTQYF

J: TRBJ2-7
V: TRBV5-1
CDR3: CASTGTASSYEQYF

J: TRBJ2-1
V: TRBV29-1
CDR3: CSVERRGGGSNNEQFF

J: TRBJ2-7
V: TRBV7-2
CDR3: CASSSTGTSVTYEQYF

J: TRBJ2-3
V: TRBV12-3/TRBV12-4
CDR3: CASSLFSGASLLQGTDTQYF

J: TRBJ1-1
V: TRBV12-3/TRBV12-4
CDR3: CASSLSTEAFF

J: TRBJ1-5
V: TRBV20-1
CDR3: CSARTSENQPQHF

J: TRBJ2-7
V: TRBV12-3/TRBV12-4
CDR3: CASSPWRTDDEQYF

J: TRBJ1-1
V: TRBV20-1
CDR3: CSPAWVSEAFF

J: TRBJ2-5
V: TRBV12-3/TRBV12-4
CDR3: CASRQDQETQYF

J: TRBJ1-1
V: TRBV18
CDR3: CASSPIGTGAEAFF

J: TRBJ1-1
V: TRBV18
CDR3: CASGDKRDTEAFF

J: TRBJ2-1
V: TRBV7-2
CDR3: CASRLTRGPNEQFF

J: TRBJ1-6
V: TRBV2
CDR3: CASSPDSGYNSPLHF

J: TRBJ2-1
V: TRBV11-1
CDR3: CASSLDRRGNEQFF

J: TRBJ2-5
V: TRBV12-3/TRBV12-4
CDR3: CASSPRRTGSRETQYF

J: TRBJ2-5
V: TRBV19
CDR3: CASNARKQETQYF

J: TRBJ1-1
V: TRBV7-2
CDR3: CASSRGTVNTEAFF

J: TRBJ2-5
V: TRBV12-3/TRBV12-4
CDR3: CASSPNQGGKETQYF

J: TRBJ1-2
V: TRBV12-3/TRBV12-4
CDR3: CASYRAGQGDNGYTF